The text below deals with one T cell receptor (beta chain). The target antigen is unknown. Relative to the germline gene, one junction end is altered; a read error may explain this. Amplification of TCR alpha and beta CDR3 regions from RNA used iRepertoire nested multiplex PCR. Tissue mRNA or PBMC total RNA, roughly 90-450 ng, went into one-step reverse transcription and amplification. TCRdb re-called the multiplex PCR reads through MiXCR, storing one row per CDR3 protein. The table has 300,000 to 400,000 distinct CDR3 sequences, around 45% seen once. Germline CDR1 and CDR2: LGHDT and YNNKEL (reference sequence). CDR3 length: 16 amino acids. These data belong to a study of glioma-infiltrating T cells. In the study overall: Low-grade gliomas were grade II; glioblastomas were grade IV at initial diagnosis.

Whole-study results and caveats: Very few CDR3 sequences were shared between tissue and blood. Non-neoplastic patients had below-expected tissue-blood divergence, while all gliomas exceeded expectation.

Sequenced input: glioma tissue, nonneoplastic brain tissue, or PBMCs (not recorded which). This sequence was found in a human donor with low-grade glioma or glioblastoma, undergoing nonglioma brain surgery, or in good health (not recorded which). The genes are TRBV3-1 and TRBJ2-3; TRBD2 matches at 11 bases. CDR3 bases: TGCGCCAGCAGCCAGGGGACTAGCGGTCACACAGATACGCAGTATTTT. Translating it yields CASSQGTSGHTDTQYF.